These T cell receptor beta chains were read from a single sample in a study of T cells in Graves' hyperthyroidism and ophthalmopathy. TCRdb analysed the multiplex PCR reads with MiXCR anew, one entry per CDR3 protein. The sample holds some 300,000 distinct CDR3 sequences, roughly 15% seen once. The source material was blood. These receptors all stem from a woman between 40 and 50 years old with Graves' hyperthyroidism. CDR3s include the opening cysteine and the closing phenylalanine or tryptophan. The D gene is left open where the match is weak. The size entry is marked missing in some rows and otherwise reads once, few, many or a size class.

clone_size: many; cdr3_length: 14; v_call: TRBV5-5; d_call: TRBD1; j_call: TRBJ1-1; cdr3_aa: CASSWTGVNTEAFF; cdr3_nt: TGTGCCAGCAGCTGGACAGGAGTGAACACTGAAGCTTTCTTT
clone_size: -; cdr3_length: 17; v_call: TRBV2; d_call: TRBD2; j_call: TRBJ2-3; cdr3_aa: CASSITSGSLLLGTQYF; cdr3_nt: TGTGCCAGCAGTATAACTAGCGGGAGCCTCCTTCTTGGTACGCAGTATTTT
clone_size: -; cdr3_length: 14; v_call: TRBV7-9; d_call: -; j_call: TRBJ2-7; cdr3_aa: CASSPWWGFYEQYF; cdr3_nt: TGTGCCAGCAGCCCCTGGTGGGGGTTCTACGAGCAGTACTTC
clone_size: -; cdr3_length: 16; v_call: TRBV18; d_call: -; j_call: TRBJ2-2; cdr3_aa: CASSPGPRSGTGELFF; cdr3_nt: TGTGCCAGCTCACCAGGGCCCCGTAGCGGAACCGGGGAGCTGTTTTTT
clone_size: many; cdr3_length: 17; v_call: TRBV2; d_call: -; j_call: TRBJ2-4; cdr3_aa: CASSENGGPGPLGIQYF; cdr3_nt: TGTGCCAGCAGTGAGAATGGAGGGCCGGGACCACTCGGCATTCAGTACTTC
clone_size: many; cdr3_length: 19; v_call: TRBV2; d_call: TRBD2; j_call: TRBJ2-1; cdr3_aa: CASSVIEASGRPSYNEQFF; cdr3_nt: TGTGCCAGCAGTGTTATCGAGGCTAGCGGGAGACCCTCCTACAATGAGCAGTTCTTC
clone_size: many; cdr3_length: 17; v_call: TRBV7-9; d_call: -; j_call: TRBJ2-2; cdr3_aa: CASSTPLGVTDTGELFF; cdr3_nt: TGTGCCAGCAGCACCCCCTTGGGGGTTACGGACACCGGGGAGCTGTTTTTT
clone_size: many; cdr3_length: 14; v_call: TRBV3-1; d_call: -; j_call: TRBJ1-1; cdr3_aa: CASSQDLIGTEAFF; cdr3_nt: TGTGCCAGCAGCCAAGATCTTATAGGCACTGAAGCTTTCTTT
clone_size: -; cdr3_length: 14; v_call: TRBV18; d_call: TRBD1; j_call: TRBJ1-2; cdr3_aa: CASSRTGERYGYTF; cdr3_nt: TGTGCCAGCTCACGGACAGGGGAACGCTATGGCTACACCTTC
clone_size: -; cdr3_length: 12; v_call: TRBV20-1; d_call: -; j_call: TRBJ2-1; cdr3_aa: CSAIPGQNEQFF; cdr3_nt: TGCAGTGCTATACCGGGCCAGAATGAGCAGTTCTTC
clone_size: many; cdr3_length: 16; v_call: TRBV20-1; d_call: TRBD2; j_call: TRBJ2-1; cdr3_aa: CSARDRWTSRHDEQFF; cdr3_nt: TGCAGTGCTAGAGATCGCTGGACTAGCAGACACGATGAGCAGTTCTTC
clone_size: -; cdr3_length: 14; v_call: TRBV20-1; d_call: -; j_call: TRBJ2-3; cdr3_aa: CSARTPAGTDTQYF; cdr3_nt: TGCAGTGCTAGAACCCCAGCGGGCACAGATACGCAGTATTTT
clone_size: -; cdr3_length: 16; v_call: TRBV6-5; d_call: TRBD1; j_call: TRBJ2-3; cdr3_aa: CASSYTAGGGTDTQYF; cdr3_nt: TGTGCCAGCAGTTACACCGCAGGGGGCGGGACAGATACGCAGTATTTT
clone_size: -; cdr3_length: 13; v_call: TRBV11-3; d_call: -; j_call: TRBJ2-3; cdr3_aa: CASSLDGADTQYF; cdr3_nt: TGTGCCAGCAGCTTAGATGGGGCGGATACGCAGTATTTT
clone_size: few; cdr3_length: 14; v_call: TRBV9; d_call: -; j_call: TRBJ2-7; cdr3_aa: CASSPGQRTGEQYF; cdr3_nt: TGTGCCAGCAGCCCCGGACAGCGAACGGGCGAGCAGTACTTC
clone_size: many; cdr3_length: 15; v_call: TRBV5-1; d_call: TRBD2; j_call: TRBJ2-1; cdr3_aa: CASSLGLAEGHEQFF; cdr3_nt: TGCGCCAGCAGCTTAGGACTAGCTGAGGGGCATGAGCAGTTCTTC
clone_size: -; cdr3_length: 15; v_call: TRBV6-1; d_call: TRBD2; j_call: TRBJ2-1; cdr3_aa: CASRPETSGSNEQFF; cdr3_nt: TGTGCCAGCAGGCCGGAGACTAGCGGGTCCAATGAGCAGTTCTTC
clone_size: few; cdr3_length: 14; v_call: TRBV30; d_call: TRBD1; j_call: TRBJ2-2; cdr3_aa: CAWRDRANTGELFF; cdr3_nt: TGTGCCTGGAGAGACAGGGCGAACACCGGGGAGCTGTTTTTT
clone_size: many; cdr3_length: 13; v_call: TRBV2; d_call: -; j_call: TRBJ2-7; cdr3_aa: CASKTPGQIEQYF; cdr3_nt: TGTGCCAGCAAAACCCCTGGGCAGATCGAGCAGTACTTC
clone_size: few; cdr3_length: 15; v_call: TRBV29-1; d_call: -; j_call: TRBJ1-4; cdr3_aa: CSVLEMGGTNEKLFF; cdr3_nt: TGCAGCGTTTTGGAGATGGGGGGAACTAATGAAAAACTGTTTTTT
clone_size: many; cdr3_length: 13; v_call: TRBV6-2/TRBV6-3; d_call: -; j_call: TRBJ1-6; cdr3_aa: CASIDSGVSPLHF; cdr3_nt: TGTGCCAGCATCGACAGTGGTGTCTCACCCCTCCACTTT
clone_size: once; cdr3_length: 16; v_call: TRBV6-2/TRBV6-3; d_call: TRBD2; j_call: TRBJ2-1; cdr3_aa: CASSYDGLAGAGEQFF; cdr3_nt: TGTGCCAGCAGTTACGATGGGCTAGCGGGAGCCGGTGAGCAGTTCTTC
clone_size: many; cdr3_length: 15; v_call: TRBV6-2/TRBV6-3; d_call: -; j_call: TRBJ2-7; cdr3_aa: CASRGLGDQSYEQYF; cdr3_nt: TGTGCCAGCCGTGGGCTTGGGGATCAATCCTACGAGCAGTACTTC
clone_size: few; cdr3_length: 15; v_call: TRBV29-1; d_call: -; j_call: TRBJ2-2; cdr3_aa: CSVESADTNTGELFF; cdr3_nt: TGCAGCGTTGAATCAGCGGATACGAACACCGGGGAGCTGTTTTTT
clone_size: -; cdr3_length: 19; v_call: TRBV28; d_call: TRBD2; j_call: TRBJ2-5; cdr3_aa: CASSRRGLAGGGYQETQYF; cdr3_nt: TGTGCCAGCAGTCGACGGGGACTAGCGGGAGGGGGGTACCAAGAGACCCAGTACTTC
clone_size: few; cdr3_length: 12; v_call: TRBV3-1; d_call: -; j_call: TRBJ1-5; cdr3_aa: CASSQRDQPQHF; cdr3_nt: TGTGCCAGCAGCCAACGCGATCAGCCCCAGCATTTT
clone_size: many; cdr3_length: 11; v_call: TRBV20-1; d_call: -; j_call: TRBJ2-3; cdr3_aa: CSVVYTDTQYF; cdr3_nt: TGCAGTGTAGTCTACACAGATACGCAGTATTTT
clone_size: few; cdr3_length: 15; v_call: TRBV19; d_call: TRBD1; j_call: TRBJ1-5; cdr3_aa: CASSIGRGLNQPQHF; cdr3_nt: TGTGCCAGTAGTATTGGCAGGGGGCTTAATCAGCCCCAGCATTTT
clone_size: many; cdr3_length: 14; v_call: TRBV7-2; d_call: -; j_call: TRBJ2-4; cdr3_aa: CASSATVAKNIQYF; cdr3_nt: TGTGCCAGCAGCGCGACAGTAGCCAAAAACATTCAGTACTTC
clone_size: many; cdr3_length: 13; v_call: TRBV2; d_call: TRBD2; j_call: TRBJ2-7; cdr3_aa: CASVEGLDYEQYF; cdr3_nt: TGTGCCAGCGTCGAGGGACTAGACTACGAGCAGTACTTC
clone_size: -; cdr3_length: 12; v_call: TRBV20-1; d_call: -; j_call: TRBJ2-3; cdr3_aa: CSAGAATDTQYF; cdr3_nt: TGCAGTGCCGGGGCGGCCACAGATACGCAGTATTTT
clone_size: few; cdr3_length: 11; v_call: TRBV28; d_call: -; j_call: TRBJ2-7; cdr3_aa: CASRDFYEQYF; cdr3_nt: TGTGCCAGCAGGGACTTCTACGAGCAGTACTTC
clone_size: many; cdr3_length: 14; v_call: TRBV7-9; d_call: TRBD1; j_call: TRBJ1-1; cdr3_aa: CASSSRDRNTEAFF; cdr3_nt: TGTGCCAGCAGCTCCCGGGACAGAAACACTGAAGCTTTCTTT
clone_size: -; cdr3_length: 15; v_call: TRBV4-2; d_call: TRBD2; j_call: TRBJ2-3; cdr3_aa: CASSPQLAGVDTQYF; cdr3_nt: TGTGCCAGCAGCCCACAGCTAGCGGGAGTAGATACGCAGTATTTT
clone_size: many; cdr3_length: 14; v_call: TRBV6-1; d_call: -; j_call: TRBJ2-2; cdr3_aa: CASSGWRAPGELFF; cdr3_nt: TGTGCCAGCAGTGGGTGGAGGGCCCCCGGGGAGCTGTTTTTT
clone_size: many; cdr3_length: 14; v_call: TRBV11-2; d_call: -; j_call: TRBJ2-3; cdr3_aa: CASSTQGATDTQYF; cdr3_nt: TGTGCCAGCAGTACACAGGGTGCCACAGATACGCAGTATTTT
clone_size: -; cdr3_length: 16; v_call: TRBV6-2/TRBV6-3; d_call: TRBD1; j_call: TRBJ2-5; cdr3_aa: CASSYSVGQQQETQYF; cdr3_nt: TGTGCCAGCAGTTATTCTGTGGGACAGCAACAAGAGACCCAGTACTTC
clone_size: -; cdr3_length: 15; v_call: TRBV19; d_call: -; j_call: TRBJ2-1; cdr3_aa: CASSIDSSSYNEQFF; cdr3_nt: TGTGCCAGTAGTATCGACAGCAGCTCCTACAATGAGCAGTTCTTC
clone_size: many; cdr3_length: 15; v_call: TRBV6-1; d_call: -; j_call: TRBJ1-3; cdr3_aa: CASSENSNTGNTIYF; cdr3_nt: TGTGCCAGCAGTGAAAACTCGAACACGGGAAACACCATATATTTT
clone_size: many; cdr3_length: 16; v_call: TRBV28; d_call: -; j_call: TRBJ1-1; cdr3_aa: CASSLLQGHRNTEAFF; cdr3_nt: TGTGCCAGTTCCCTACTACAGGGACACCGGAACACTGAAGCTTTCTTT
clone_size: many; cdr3_length: 13; v_call: TRBV7-9; d_call: -; j_call: TRBJ2-5; cdr3_aa: CASSRDSRETQYF; cdr3_nt: TGTGCCAGCAGCCGGGACTCGAGGGAGACCCAGTACTTC
clone_size: many; cdr3_length: 15; v_call: TRBV7-9; d_call: TRBD2; j_call: TRBJ2-1; cdr3_aa: CASSLGPSGAHEQFF; cdr3_nt: TGTGCCAGCAGCTTGGGTCCTAGCGGAGCCCATGAGCAGTTCTTC
clone_size: many; cdr3_length: 12; v_call: TRBV29-1; d_call: TRBD2; j_call: TRBJ2-1; cdr3_aa: CSVYSGYNEQFF; cdr3_nt: TGCAGCGTGTATAGCGGGTACAATGAGCAGTTCTTC
clone_size: many; cdr3_length: 17; v_call: TRBV9; d_call: TRBD2; j_call: TRBJ2-1; cdr3_aa: CASSTGTNRIPANEQFF; cdr3_nt: TGTGCCAGCAGCACGGGGACTAATCGGATCCCGGCTAATGAGCAGTTCTTC
clone_size: many; cdr3_length: 12; v_call: TRBV7-9; d_call: -; j_call: TRBJ2-1; cdr3_aa: CASSFDPLETFF; cdr3_nt: TGTGCCAGCAGCTTCGACCCGTTAGAAACGTTCTTC
clone_size: -; cdr3_length: 15; v_call: TRBV18; d_call: -; j_call: TRBJ1-2; cdr3_aa: CASSQGAGSNYGYTF; cdr3_nt: TGTGCCAGCTCACAAGGCGCGGGCTCTAACTATGGCTACACCTTC
clone_size: once; cdr3_length: 17; v_call: TRBV7-3; d_call: TRBD2; j_call: TRBJ2-3; cdr3_aa: CASSLTRSGRATDTQYF; cdr3_nt: TGTGCCAGCAGCTTAACGAGGAGCGGGAGGGCGACAGATACGCAGTATTTT
clone_size: many; cdr3_length: 15; v_call: TRBV24-1; d_call: TRBD1; j_call: TRBJ1-1; cdr3_aa: CATSDTGQGRTEAFF; cdr3_nt: TGTGCCACCAGTGATACGGGACAGGGCCGAACTGAAGCTTTCTTT
clone_size: -; cdr3_length: 18; v_call: TRBV7-9; d_call: TRBD1; j_call: TRBJ1-3; cdr3_aa: CASSSLGRGTAQGNTIYF; cdr3_nt: TGTGCCAGCAGCTCACTTGGCAGGGGGACAGCCCAGGGAAACACCATATATTTT
clone_size: few; cdr3_length: 11; v_call: TRBV10-3; d_call: -; j_call: TRBJ2-3; cdr3_aa: CAIMQGDTQYF; cdr3_nt: TGTGCCATCATGCAAGGGGATACGCAGTATTTT
clone_size: many; cdr3_length: 13; v_call: TRBV11-3; d_call: TRBD1; j_call: TRBJ1-1; cdr3_aa: CASNLRGRTEAFF; cdr3_nt: TGTGCCAGCAACCTCAGGGGGCGGACTGAAGCTTTCTTT
clone_size: -; cdr3_length: 15; v_call: TRBV12-3/TRBV12-4; d_call: TRBD1; j_call: TRBJ1-2; cdr3_aa: CASSKPGQGNYGYTF; cdr3_nt: TGTGCCAGCAGCAAACCCGGACAGGGCAACTATGGCTACACCTTC
clone_size: many; cdr3_length: 16; v_call: TRBV27; d_call: TRBD2; j_call: TRBJ2-1; cdr3_aa: CASSLYTSGANNEQFF; cdr3_nt: TGTGCCAGCAGTTTGTATACTAGCGGGGCAAACAATGAGCAGTTCTTC
clone_size: many; cdr3_length: 16; v_call: TRBV5-6; d_call: -; j_call: TRBJ1-5; cdr3_aa: CASSLAGSYSNQPQHF; cdr3_nt: TGTGCCAGCAGCTTGGCCGGCAGCTATAGCAATCAGCCCCAGCATTTT
clone_size: many; cdr3_length: 14; v_call: TRBV24-1; d_call: -; j_call: TRBJ2-2; cdr3_aa: CATSDPSRTGELFF; cdr3_nt: TGTGCCACCAGTGACCCTAGTAGGACCGGGGAGCTGTTTTTT